The clone carrying this T cell receptor beta chain was detected a few times. Its target is unknown. The entry originates in a study of beta chain features in type 1 diabetes. Study details: Healthy donors and patients had similar age, gender and cell yields.

Whole-study findings and limits: Whatever favoring of shorter templates PCR might show would apply equally to patients and controls. Relative to healthy donors, patients appeared to have naive, central memory and Treg TCRB repertoires that were more similar.

The CDR3 loop spans 13 amino acids. Germline CDR1 and CDR2: KGHSH and LQKENI. V lost 0 bases and J 3 bases, leaving 5 bases between the germline ends. The investigators reverse transcribed all of the isolated RNA, so they sequenced expressed TCRB transcripts. Sequenced by immunoSEQ multiplex PCR; TCRdb stores in-frame clones only, minus some. The repertoire holds roughly 240,000 clones, with less than 15% as singletons. The V and J genes are TRBV18 and TRBJ1-1; D is uncertain. The receptor's source is a woman between 35 and 50 years old in good health. The sequencing sample was made of naive CD4+ T cells from blood. CDR3 nucleotide sequence: TGTGCCAGCTCACCACCTGCGCACACTGAAGCTTTCTTT. Encoded protein: CASSPPAHTEAFF.